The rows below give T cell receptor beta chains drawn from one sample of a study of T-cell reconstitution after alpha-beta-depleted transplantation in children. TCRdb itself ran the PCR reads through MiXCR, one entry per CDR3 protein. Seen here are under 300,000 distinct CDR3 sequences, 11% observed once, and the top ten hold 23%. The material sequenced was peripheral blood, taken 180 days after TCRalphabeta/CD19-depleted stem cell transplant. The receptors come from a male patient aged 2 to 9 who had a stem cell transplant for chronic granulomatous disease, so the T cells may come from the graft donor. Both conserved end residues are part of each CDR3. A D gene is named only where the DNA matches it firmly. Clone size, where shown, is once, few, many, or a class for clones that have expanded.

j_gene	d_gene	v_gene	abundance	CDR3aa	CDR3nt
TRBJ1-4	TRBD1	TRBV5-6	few	CASSLRGRDRVNEKLFF	TGTGCCAGCAGCTTGCGTGGACGGGACAGGGTAAACGAAAAACTGTTTTTT
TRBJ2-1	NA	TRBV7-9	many	CASSFTDSYNEQFF	TGTGCCAGCAGCTTCACGGACTCCTACAATGAGCAGTTCTTC
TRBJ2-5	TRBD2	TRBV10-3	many	CAKTSGGRETQYF	TGTGCCAAGACTAGCGGGGGGAGGGAGACCCAGTACTTC
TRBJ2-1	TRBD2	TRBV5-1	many	CASSEWPGGGSYNEQFF	TGCGCCAGCAGCGAGTGGCCAGGCGGGGGTTCCTACAATGAGCAGTTCTTC
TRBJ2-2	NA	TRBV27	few	CASSTRFQTSGELFF	TGTGCCAGCAGCACCCGATTCCAGACTTCCGGGGAGCTGTTTTTT
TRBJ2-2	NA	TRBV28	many	CASSLYNARGGELFF	TGTGCCAGCAGTTTATACAATGCCCGGGGTGGGGAGCTGTTTTTT
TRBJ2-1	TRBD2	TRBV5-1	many	CASSLAEPGLGSFYEQFF	TGCGCCAGCAGCTTGGCGGAGCCGGGACTAGGTAGTTTTTATGAGCAGTTCTTC
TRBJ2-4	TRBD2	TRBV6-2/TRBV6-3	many	CASTPSGAKNIQYF	TGTGCCAGCACCCCTAGCGGGGCCAAAAACATTCAGTACTTC
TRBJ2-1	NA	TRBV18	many	CASSSGGGNEQFF	TGTGCCAGCTCATCAGGGGGGGGAAATGAGCAGTTCTTC
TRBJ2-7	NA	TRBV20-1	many	CSAHDRSSGEQYF	TGCAGTGCTCACGACAGGTCCAGCGGCGAGCAGTACTTC
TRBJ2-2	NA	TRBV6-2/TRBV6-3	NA	CASSFLWGGKNTGELFF	TGTGCCAGCAGTTTCCTGTGGGGCGGGAAAAACACCGGGGAGCTGTTTTTT
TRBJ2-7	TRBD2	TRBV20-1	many	CSARAFGGGNYEQYF	TGCAGTGCTAGAGCCTTTGGGGGGGGAAATTACGAGCAGTACTTC
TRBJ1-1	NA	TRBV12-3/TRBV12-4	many	CASSLRQPTPFEAFF	TGTGCCAGCAGTTTACGACAGCCAACCCCTTTTGAAGCTTTCTTT
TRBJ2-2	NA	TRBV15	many	CATSRRATGELFF	TGTGCCACCAGCAGACGGGCTACCGGGGAGCTGTTTTTT
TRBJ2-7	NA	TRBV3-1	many	CASSQIGGFSYEQYF	TGTGCCAGCAGCCAAATAGGCGGGTTTTCCTACGAGCAGTACTTC
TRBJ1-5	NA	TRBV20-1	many	CSAMGPNQPQHF	TGCAGTGCTATGGGTCCCAATCAGCCCCAGCATTTT
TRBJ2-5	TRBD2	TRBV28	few	CASSVGLAGPMETQYF	TGTGCCAGCAGCGTTGGACTAGCCGGTCCGATGGAGACCCAGTACTTC
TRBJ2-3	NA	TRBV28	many	CASSLRQGLTDTQYF	TGTGCCAGCAGTTTACGGCAGGGTCTGACAGATACGCAGTATTTT
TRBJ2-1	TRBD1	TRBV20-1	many	CSDKRTGINEQFF	TGCAGTGATAAGCGGACAGGGATCAATGAGCAGTTCTTC
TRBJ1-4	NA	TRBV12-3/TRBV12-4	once	CASRTRVSNPTNEKLFF	TGTGCCAGCAGGACCCGGGTCTCTAACCCAACTAATGAAAAACTGTTTTTT
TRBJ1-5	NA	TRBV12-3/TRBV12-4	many	CASSWDISNQPQHF	TGTGCCAGCAGTTGGGACATTAGCAATCAGCCCCAGCATTTT
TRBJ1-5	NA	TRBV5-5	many	CASSSRGNQPQHF	TGTGCCAGCAGCTCTCGGGGTAATCAGCCCCAGCATTTT
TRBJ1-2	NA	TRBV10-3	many	CAIRAGHEDGYTF	TGTGCCATCAGGGCTGGACACGAGGATGGCTACACCTTC
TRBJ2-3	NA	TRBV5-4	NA	CASSLGQTDTQYF	TGTGCCAGCAGCTTGGGACAGACAGATACGCAGTATTTT
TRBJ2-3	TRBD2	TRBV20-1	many	CSARIAGEGDTQYF	TGCAGTGCTAGAATAGCGGGAGAGGGAGATACGCAGTATTTT
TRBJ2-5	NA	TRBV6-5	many	CASSYSPSRGETQYF	TGTGCCAGCAGTTACTCACCTTCTAGGGGGGAGACCCAGTACTTC
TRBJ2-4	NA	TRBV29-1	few	CSVGGWENIQYF	TGCAGCGTTGGGGGGTGGGAAAACATTCAGTACTTC
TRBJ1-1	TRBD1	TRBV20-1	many	CSARGGQGAVRTEAFF	TGCAGTGCTAGGGGGGGACAGGGGGCTGTTCGGACTGAAGCTTTCTTT
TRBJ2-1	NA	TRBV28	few	CASRLDDEQFF	TGTGCCAGCAGACTCGACGATGAGCAGTTCTTC
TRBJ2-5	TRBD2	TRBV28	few	CATAPSGRSETQYF	TGTGCCACCGCTCCTAGCGGGAGGTCTGAGACCCAGTACTTC
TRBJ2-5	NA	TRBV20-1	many	CSARDIGRETQYF	TGCAGTGCTAGAGATATAGGTCGAGAGACCCAGTACTTC
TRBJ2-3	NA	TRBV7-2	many	CASSLGQPAGTDTQYF	TGTGCCAGCAGCTTAGGCCAGCCCGCTGGCACAGATACGCAGTATTTT
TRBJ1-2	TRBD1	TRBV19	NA	CASTDRGNYGYTF	TGTGCCAGTACGGACAGGGGGAACTATGGCTACACCTTC
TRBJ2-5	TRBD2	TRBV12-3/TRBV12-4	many	CASSRNSGSGTQYF	TGTGCCAGCAGCCGAAATAGCGGGAGTGGAACCCAGTACTTC
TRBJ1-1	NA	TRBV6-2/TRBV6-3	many	CASRFDRNTEAFF	TGTGCCAGCAGATTCGACAGGAACACTGAAGCTTTCTTT
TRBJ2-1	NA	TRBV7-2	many	CASSLALSGSGGSRYNEQFF	TGTGCCAGCAGCTTAGCGCTAAGCGGTTCCGGGGGCAGTCGCTACAATGAGCAGTTCTTC
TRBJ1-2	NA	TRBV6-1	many	CASNPRGNLNYGYTF	TGTGCCAGCAACCCGAGAGGGAACCTTAACTATGGCTACACCTTC
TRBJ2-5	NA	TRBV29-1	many	CSVGLDSRYETQYF	TGCAGCGTTGGTCTGGACAGCCGTTATGAGACCCAGTACTTC
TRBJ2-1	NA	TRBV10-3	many	CAISEGRTYNEQFF	TGTGCCATCAGTGAGGGACGGACCTACAATGAGCAGTTCTTC
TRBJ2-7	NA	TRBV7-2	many	CASSSGPLGEQYF	TGTGCCAGCAGCTCGGGTCCCTTGGGCGAGCAGTACTTC
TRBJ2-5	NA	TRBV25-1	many	CASSTPGSETQYF	TGTGCCAGCAGTACCCCAGGGAGCGAGACCCAGTACTTC
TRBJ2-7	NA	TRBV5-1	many	CASSLVERDTYEQYF	TGCGCCAGCAGCTTGGTCGAGCGGGACACCTACGAGCAGTACTTC
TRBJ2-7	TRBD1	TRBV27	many	CASRSTGYSYEQYF	TGTGCCAGCAGATCGACAGGGTACTCCTACGAGCAGTACTTC
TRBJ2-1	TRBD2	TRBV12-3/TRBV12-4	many	CASSYGVAGGNEQFF	TGTGCCAGCAGCTACGGGGTAGCGGGGGGGAATGAGCAGTTCTTC
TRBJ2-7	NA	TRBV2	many	CASSEYHPLGTSTYEQYF	TGTGCCAGCAGTGAATACCACCCGTTGGGGACGTCAACCTACGAGCAGTACTTC
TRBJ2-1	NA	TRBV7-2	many	CASSLKRAHYYNEQFF	TGTGCCAGCAGCTTAAAAAGGGCACACTATTACAATGAGCAGTTCTTC
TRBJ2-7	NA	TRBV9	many	CASSVWSWGNEQYF	TGTGCCAGCAGCGTATGGTCCTGGGGGAACGAGCAGTACTTC
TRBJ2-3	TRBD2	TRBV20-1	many	CSARTSVSDTQYF	TGCAGTGCTCGGACTAGCGTATCAGATACGCAGTATTTT
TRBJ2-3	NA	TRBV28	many	CASSFTRGAVDTQYF	TGTGCCAGCTCTTTTACCAGGGGGGCTGTAGATACGCAGTATTTT
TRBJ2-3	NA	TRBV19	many	CASSWDTPDTQYF	TGTGCCAGTAGTTGGGACACCCCAGATACGCAGTATTTT
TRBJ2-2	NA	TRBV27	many	CASRRSSNTGELFF	TGTGCCAGCAGAAGGTCATCGAACACCGGGGAGCTGTTTTTT
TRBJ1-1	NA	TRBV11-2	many	CASSPWVSNTEAFF	TGTGCCAGCAGCCCATGGGTCTCGAACACTGAAGCTTTCTTT